These 8 T cell receptor beta chains were sequenced from one sample in a study of T cell responses to AZD1222 COVID-19 vaccine. Assay: immunoSEQ multiplex PCR; the TCRdb copy retains only in-frame clones and omits some. The sample records about 120,000 clones, around nine tenths being singletons. The material sequenced was peripheral blood, taken on day 0 of AZD1222 vaccination. The receptor source for this set is an adult in good health.

The chain combines TRBV4-1 with TRBJ2-7; maybe TRBD2 (6 bases). The CDR3 consists of 16 residues. Germline V gene lookup returns CDR1 MGHRA and CDR2 YSYEKL. The V end lost 4 bases, the J end lost 3 bases, and 19 bases lay between the germline ends. DNA of the CDR3: TGCGCCAGCAGCCTTATTCCGGGACTCAAAAACTACGAGCAGTACTTC. It translates to CASSLIPGLKNYEQYF.

This chain links TRBV7-8 with TRBJ2-7, with TRBD2 identical over 7 bases. Germline values: CDR1 SGHVS, CDR2 FQNEAQ. Trimming removed 1 base from V and 4 bases from J; junction bases left unmatched: 4. The CDR3 has 14 residues. Written as DNA, the CDR3 is TGTGCCAGCAGCTTAGTAGGACTAGGGTACGAGCAGTACTTC. It encodes CASSLVGLGYEQYF.

The J gene is TRBJ2-3, the V gene TRBV2, with D uncertain. This CDR3 comprises 14 residues. The germline gives CDR1 SNHLY, CDR2 FYNNEI. The germline V and J ends were trimmed by 5 bases and 0 bases, with 9 bases remaining between them. For the CDR3, the DNA is TGTGCCAGCAGTTGGGGTTCTAGCACAGATACGCAGTATTTT. Translated, it gives CASSWGSSTDTQYF. The complete variable domain, with remaining parts taken from reference TRBV2 and TRBJ2-3, reads EPEVTQTPSHQVTQMGQEVILRCVPISNHLYFYWYRQILGQKVEFLVSFYNNEISEKSEIFDDQFSVERPDGSNFTLKIRSTKLEDSAMYFCASSWGSSTDTQYFGPGTRLTVL.

This rearrangement joins TRBV14 to TRBJ1-6, with D possibly being TRBD1 (6 bases). From germline, CDR1 is SGHDN and CDR2 FVKESK. The germline V and J ends were trimmed by 5 bases and 4 bases, with 12 bases remaining between them. The CDR3 totals 15 residues. CDR3 nucleotide sequence: TGTGCCAGCAGCACAGGGTTTGGTTATAATTCACCCCTCCACTTT. This gives the protein CASSTGFGYNSPLHF.

This chain joins TRBV5-4 and TRBJ1-4; tentatively, D is TRBD1 (6 bases). This CDR3 comprises 16 residues. V was shortened by 4 bases and J by 4 bases, with 17 bases between the two germline ends. CDR1 and CDR2 from the germline V gene are SGHNT and YYREEE (reference sequence). This CDR3 is CASSPGGASDNEKLFF. The CDR3 DNA is TGTGCCAGCAGCCCGGGGGGGGCGTCGGATAATGAAAAACTGTTTTTT.

Details on this clone: Relative to the germline gene, one junction end is altered; a read error may explain this. This rearrangement joins TRBV12-5 to TRBJ2-5; D unresolved. The CDR3 runs 12 residues. Germline loops: CDR1 LGHNT, CDR2 FRNRAP. In DNA form, the CDR3 reads TGTGCTAGTGGTTTCCTACAAGGGACCCAGTACTTC. Translating it yields CASGFLQGTQYF.

The V and J genes are TRBV2 and TRBJ1-5; D not resolved. CDR1 SNHLY and CDR2 FYNNEI come from the germline V gene. This CDR3 region has 12 residues. Between the trimmed V and J ends, which lost 6 bases and 5 bases, there was a span of 8 bases. In nucleotides, the CDR3 is TGTGCCAGCAGCGAACAGTATCAGCCCCAGCATTTT. Protein sequence: CASSEQYQPQHF.

The chain carries TRBV27 and TRBJ2-1; D remains unclear. The germline gives CDR1 MNHEY, CDR2 SMNVEV (reference sequence). Trimming took 3 bases from V and 4 from J, leaving 13 bases between them. The CDR3 is 15 residues long. CDR3 region: CASSLQAPVYNEQFF. DNA for the CDR3: TGTGCCAGCAGTTTGCAAGCACCCGTTTACAATGAGCAGTTCTTC.